The 3 T cell receptor beta chains below all came from one sample that was sequenced in a study of blood T cells in healthy people across ages (dated by TCRdb to 2015 to 2017). Receptors were amplified or captured by 5' RACE. Sequencer: Illumina HiSeq 2500. A second PCR of about 6 to 12 cycles was run with a J-beta primer mix and a sample-barcoded 5' primer. The raw public data were reprocessed by TCRdb itself: fastp quality trimming at Q25, MiXCR clonotype calling, in-frame beta chains only. Duplicate CDR3 protein sequences are folded into a single record with the most common DNA and genes. This sample comprises 750,000 to 950,000 distinct CDR3 sequences, roughly 24% of them detected only once. The ten largest make up 3% of the sample. In addition, the sample was reused for a study of T cells of mothers and their children.

What was sequenced was blood. These receptors came from a boy aged 5 to 17 in good health.

This clonotype was recorded a few times. The V call is TRBV5-1, the J call TRBJ1-1, with a possible D match to TRBD1 (5 bases). Germline lookup yields CDR1 SGHRS and CDR2 YFSETQ. Trimming removed 0 bases from V and 1 base from J, with 13 bases in between. The CDR3 has 16 amino acids. The CDR3 bases are TGCGCCAGCAGCTTGGGAATCTCAGGGCCGAACACTGAAGCTTTCTTT. Protein product: CASSLGISGPNTEAFF.

This clonotype has only a few counts. The chain joins TRBV13 to TRBJ2-3; D is unclear. Looked up from germline, CDR1 is PRHDT and CDR2 is FYEKMQ (reference sequence). Trimming shortened V by 4 bases and J by 7 bases, and 15 bases separated the two germline ends. The CDR3 is 14 residues long. The DNA for the CDR3 is TGTGCCAGCAGCTCCTCCGGTGGGCTGTATACGCAGTATTTT. It yields the protein CASSSSGGLYTQYF.

The rearrangement joins TRBV28 to TRBJ2-2; 8 bases agree with TRBD2. The length of the CDR3 is 15 residues. V was pared by 3 bases and J by 3 bases, with 3 bases of the junction left unmatched. CDR1 and CDR2 from the germline V gene are MDHEN and SYDVKM. The CDR3 nucleotides read TGTGCCAGCAGTTTCGGGGGGGCGGACACCGGGGAGCTGTTTTTT. Translated: CASSFGGADTGELFF.